Included here is one TCR beta chain sequence, with context. Trimming removed 5 bases at V and 3 bases at J, with 16 bases between. Germline-derived CDR1 and CDR2 are MDHEN and SYDVKM. CDR3 size: 15 residues. The data originate from a study of blood T cell repertoires in COVID-19. As handled by the study authors: Reference gene primer amplification gave nucleated cell count estimates. Sequencing used immunoSEQ multiplex PCR; TCRdb keeps in-frame clones, though not all of them. V, J and clone size are those of that table, while D and trimming were read from the DNA. This table has 250,000 to 400,000 clones, around 88% appearing once.

This clonotype originated in a woman younger than 45 with COVID-19, enrolled during active disease. V is TRBV28 and J is TRBJ1-1; maybe TRBD1 (5 bases). Material: peripheral blood. CDR3 bases: TGTGCCAGCAGTCCGATTAGACCGGGGGACACTGAAGCTTTCTTT. Protein sequence: CASSPIRPGDTEAFF. Full variable domain (rest looked up from reference TRBV28 and TRBJ1-1): DVKVTQSSRYLVKRTGEKVFLECVQDMDHENMFWYRQDPGLGLRLIYFSYDVKMKEKGDIPEGYSVSREKKERFSLILESASTNQTSMYLCASSPIRPGDTEAFFGQGTRLTVV.